The TCR beta chain described here comes from a study of metastatic and nonmetastatic thyroid tumors. Remarks on this clone: What it binds is not known.

Findings of the study overall: According to reports, the diversity of TCR beta was significantly higher in malignant thyroid tumors than in benign nodules, and this held in both blood and tumor samples.

Ahead of thyroid surgery, no patient had received treatment of any kind. MiXCR was used by TCRdb to re-call the PCR reads. The data show over 15,000 clones, roughly 36% seen once. Trimming cost V 4 bases and J 4 bases; bases outside gene matches: 7. Germline loops: CDR1 SGHAT, CDR2 FQNNGV. CDR3 length equals 16 residues. The sequence was obtained from a female donor with papillary thyroid cancer or a benign thyroid nodule (not recorded which). Some clones in this sample may be carry-over from other donors' samples. This chain links TRBV11-2 with TRBJ2-1; 10 nucleotides align to TRBD2. Material for sequencing was tumor tissue. The CDR3 sequence is CASSSSGRVEYNEQFF. DNA for the CDR3: TGTGCCAGCAGCTCCAGCGGGAGGGTGGAGTACAATGAGCAGTTCTTC.